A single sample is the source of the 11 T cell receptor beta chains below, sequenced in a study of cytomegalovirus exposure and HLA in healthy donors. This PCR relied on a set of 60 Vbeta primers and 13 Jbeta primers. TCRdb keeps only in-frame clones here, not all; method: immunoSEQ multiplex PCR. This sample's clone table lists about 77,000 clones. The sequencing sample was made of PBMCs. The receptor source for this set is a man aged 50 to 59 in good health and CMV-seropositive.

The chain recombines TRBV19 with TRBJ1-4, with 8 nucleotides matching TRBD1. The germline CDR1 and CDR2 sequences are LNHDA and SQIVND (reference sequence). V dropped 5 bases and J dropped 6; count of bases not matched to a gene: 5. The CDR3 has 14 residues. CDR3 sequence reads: CASSVRGPDEKLFF. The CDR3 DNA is TGTGCCAGTAGTGTCAGGGGGCCCGATGAAAAACTGTTTTTT. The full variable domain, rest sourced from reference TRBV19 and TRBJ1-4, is DGGITQSPKYLFRKEGQNVTLSCEQNLNHDAMYWYRQDPGQGLRLIYYSQIVNDFQKGDIAEGYSVSREKKESFPLTVTSAQKNPTAFYLCASSVRGPDEKLFFGSGTQLSVL.

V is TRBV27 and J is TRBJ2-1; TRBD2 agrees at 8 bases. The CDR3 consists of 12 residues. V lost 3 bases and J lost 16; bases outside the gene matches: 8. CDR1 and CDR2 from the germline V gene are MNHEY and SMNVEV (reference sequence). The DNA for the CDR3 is TGTGCCAGCAGTTTCAGCGGGAGCGTTTTTTTCTTC. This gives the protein CASSFSGSVFFF.

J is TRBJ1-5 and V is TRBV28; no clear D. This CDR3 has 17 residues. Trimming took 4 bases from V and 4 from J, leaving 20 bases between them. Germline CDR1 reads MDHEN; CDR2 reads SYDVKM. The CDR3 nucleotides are TGTGCCAGCAGTTCGATTCGGGGAATCCGCACTAATCAGCCCCAGCATTTT. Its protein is CASSSIRGIRTNQPQHF.

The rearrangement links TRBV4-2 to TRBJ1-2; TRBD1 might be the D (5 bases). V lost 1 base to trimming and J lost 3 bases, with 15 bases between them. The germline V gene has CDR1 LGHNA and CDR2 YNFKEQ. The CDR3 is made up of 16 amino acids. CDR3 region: CASSQVSSRGYYGYTF. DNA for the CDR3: TGTGCCAGCAGCCAAGTGAGCAGCCGGGGGTACTATGGCTACACCTTC.

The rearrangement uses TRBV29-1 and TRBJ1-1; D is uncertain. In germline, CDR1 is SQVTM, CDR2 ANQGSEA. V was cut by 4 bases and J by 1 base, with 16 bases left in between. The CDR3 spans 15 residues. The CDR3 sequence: CSVGTGGRRNTEAFF. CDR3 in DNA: TGCAGCGTTGGAACTGGAGGGCGAAGGAACACTGAAGCTTTCTTT.

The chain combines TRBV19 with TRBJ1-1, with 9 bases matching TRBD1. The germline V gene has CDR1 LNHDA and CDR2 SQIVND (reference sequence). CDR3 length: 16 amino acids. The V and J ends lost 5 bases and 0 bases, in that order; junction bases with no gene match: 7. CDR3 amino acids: CASSRTGAPMNTEAFF. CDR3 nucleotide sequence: TGTGCCAGTAGTCGGACAGGGGCCCCCATGAACACTGAAGCTTTCTTT.

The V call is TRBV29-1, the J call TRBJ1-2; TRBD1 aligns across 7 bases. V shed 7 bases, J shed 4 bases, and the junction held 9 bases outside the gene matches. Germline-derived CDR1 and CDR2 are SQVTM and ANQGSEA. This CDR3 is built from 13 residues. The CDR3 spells CSAVTGMSYGYTF. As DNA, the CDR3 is TGCAGCGCCGTGACAGGGATGAGCTATGGCTACACCTTC.

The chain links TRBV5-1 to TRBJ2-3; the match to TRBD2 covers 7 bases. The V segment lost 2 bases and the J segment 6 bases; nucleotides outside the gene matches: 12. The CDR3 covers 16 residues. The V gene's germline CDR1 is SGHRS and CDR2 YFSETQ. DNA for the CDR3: TGCGCCAGCAGCTTATCGACGGGGCGGGAGCGTGATACGCAGTATTTT. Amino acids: CASSLSTGRERDTQYF.

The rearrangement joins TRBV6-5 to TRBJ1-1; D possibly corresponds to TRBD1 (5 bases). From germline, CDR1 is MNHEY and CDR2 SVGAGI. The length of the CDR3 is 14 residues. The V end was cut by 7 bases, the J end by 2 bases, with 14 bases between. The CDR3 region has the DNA TGTGCCAGCATCCGGGGGGGTCTCAACACTGAAGCTTTCTTT. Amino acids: CASIRGGLNTEAFF.

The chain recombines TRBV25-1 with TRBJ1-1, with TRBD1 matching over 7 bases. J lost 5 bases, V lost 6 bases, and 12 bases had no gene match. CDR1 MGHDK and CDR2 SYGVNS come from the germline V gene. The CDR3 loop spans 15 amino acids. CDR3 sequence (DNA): TGTGCCAGCAGGGATAACAGGGGAGAAGGAACTGAAGCTTTCTTT. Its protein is CASRDNRGEGTEAFF.

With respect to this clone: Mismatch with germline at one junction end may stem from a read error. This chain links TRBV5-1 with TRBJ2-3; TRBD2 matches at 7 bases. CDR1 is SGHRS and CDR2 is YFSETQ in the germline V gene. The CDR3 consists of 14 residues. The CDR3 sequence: CASRLAGATDTQYF. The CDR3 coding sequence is TGCGCCAGCAGGTTGGCGGGAGCAACAGATACGCAGTATTTT. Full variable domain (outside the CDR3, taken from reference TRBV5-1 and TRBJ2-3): KAGVTQTPRYLIKTRGQQVTLSCSPISGHRSVSWYQQTPGQGLQFLFEYFSETQRNKGNFPGRFSGRQFSNSRSEMNVSTLELGDSALYLCASRLAGATDTQYFGPGTRLTVL.